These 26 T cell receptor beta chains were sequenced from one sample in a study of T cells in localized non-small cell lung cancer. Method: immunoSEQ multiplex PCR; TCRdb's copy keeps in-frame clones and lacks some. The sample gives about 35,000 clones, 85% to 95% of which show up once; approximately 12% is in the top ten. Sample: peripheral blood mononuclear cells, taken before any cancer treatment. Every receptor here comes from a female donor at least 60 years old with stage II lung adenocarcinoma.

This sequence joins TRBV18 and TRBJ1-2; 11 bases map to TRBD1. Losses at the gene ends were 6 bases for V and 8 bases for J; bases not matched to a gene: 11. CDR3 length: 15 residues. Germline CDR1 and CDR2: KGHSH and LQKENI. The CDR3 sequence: CASSAGQGAVGGYTF. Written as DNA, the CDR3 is TGTGCCAGCTCGGCTGGACAGGGGGCCGTCGGGGGCTACACCTTC.

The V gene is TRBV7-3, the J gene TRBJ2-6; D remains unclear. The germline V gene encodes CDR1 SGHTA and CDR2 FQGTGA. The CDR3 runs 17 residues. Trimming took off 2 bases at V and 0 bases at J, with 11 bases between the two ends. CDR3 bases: TGTGCCAGCAGCTTACTCCTAGGAAACTCTGGGGCCAACGTCCTGACTTTC. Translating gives CASSLLLGNSGANVLTF.

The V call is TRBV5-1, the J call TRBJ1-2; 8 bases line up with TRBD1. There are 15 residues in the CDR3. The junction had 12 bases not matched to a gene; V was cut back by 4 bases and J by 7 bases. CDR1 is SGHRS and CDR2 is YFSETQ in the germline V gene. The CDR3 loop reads CASSEPQGAQGGYTF. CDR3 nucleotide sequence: TGCGCCAGCAGCGAGCCCCAGGGGGCGCAGGGTGGCTACACCTTC.

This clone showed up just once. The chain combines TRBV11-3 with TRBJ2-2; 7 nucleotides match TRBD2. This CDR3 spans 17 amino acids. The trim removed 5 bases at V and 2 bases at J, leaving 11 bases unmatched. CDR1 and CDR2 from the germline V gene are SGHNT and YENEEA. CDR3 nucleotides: TGTGCCAGCAGCCAGGGACTGGGGAGGGGCAACACCGGGGAGCTGTTTTTT. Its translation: CASSQGLGRGNTGELFF.

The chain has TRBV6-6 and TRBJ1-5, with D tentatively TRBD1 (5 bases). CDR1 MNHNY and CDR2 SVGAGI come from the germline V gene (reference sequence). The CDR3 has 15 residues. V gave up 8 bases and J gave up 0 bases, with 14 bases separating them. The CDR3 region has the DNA TGTGCCAGCGCTAGCAGGGCCGTTAGCAATCAGCCCCAGCATTTT. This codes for CASASRAVSNQPQHF.

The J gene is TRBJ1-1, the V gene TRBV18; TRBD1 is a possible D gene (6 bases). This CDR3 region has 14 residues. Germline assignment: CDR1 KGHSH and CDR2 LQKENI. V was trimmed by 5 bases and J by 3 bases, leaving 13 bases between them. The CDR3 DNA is TGTGCCAGCTCAACCGGGTCAGGGGACACTGAAGCTTTCTTT. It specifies CASSTGSGDTEAFF.

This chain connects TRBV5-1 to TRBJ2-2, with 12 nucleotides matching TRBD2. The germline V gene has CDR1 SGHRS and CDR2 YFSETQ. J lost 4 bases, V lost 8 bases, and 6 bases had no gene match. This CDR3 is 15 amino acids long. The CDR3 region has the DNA TGCGCCAGTTTCGAACTAGCGGGGGGCACCGGGGAGCTGTTTTTT. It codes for CASFELAGGTGELFF.

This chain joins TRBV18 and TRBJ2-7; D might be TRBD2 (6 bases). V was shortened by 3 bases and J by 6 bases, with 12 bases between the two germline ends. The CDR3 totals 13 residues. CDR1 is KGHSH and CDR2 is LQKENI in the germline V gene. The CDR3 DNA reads TGTGCCAGCTCACCTGGGGGGTTTCGCGAGCAGTACTTC. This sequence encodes CASSPGGFREQYF.

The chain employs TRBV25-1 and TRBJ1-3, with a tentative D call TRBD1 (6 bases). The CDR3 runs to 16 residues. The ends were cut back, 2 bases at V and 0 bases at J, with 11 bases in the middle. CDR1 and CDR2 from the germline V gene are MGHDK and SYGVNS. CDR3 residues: CASSEMGGVSGNTIYF. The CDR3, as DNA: TGTGCCAGCAGTGAAATGGGGGGCGTCTCTGGAAACACCATATATTTT.

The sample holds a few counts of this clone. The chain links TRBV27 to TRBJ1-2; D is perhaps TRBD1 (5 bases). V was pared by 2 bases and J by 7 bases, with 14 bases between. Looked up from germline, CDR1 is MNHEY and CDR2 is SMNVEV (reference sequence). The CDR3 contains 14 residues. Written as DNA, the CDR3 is TGTGCCAGCAGTTTAACCGGCAGGGCAAGTGGCTACACCTTC. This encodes CASSLTGRASGYTF.

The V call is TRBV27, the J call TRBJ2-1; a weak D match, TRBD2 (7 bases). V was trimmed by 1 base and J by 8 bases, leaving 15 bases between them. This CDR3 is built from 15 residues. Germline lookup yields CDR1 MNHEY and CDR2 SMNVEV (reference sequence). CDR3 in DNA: TGTGCCAGCAGTTTATACGGGGGGCGGCGGGATGAGCAGTTCTTC. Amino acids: CASSLYGGRRDEQFF.

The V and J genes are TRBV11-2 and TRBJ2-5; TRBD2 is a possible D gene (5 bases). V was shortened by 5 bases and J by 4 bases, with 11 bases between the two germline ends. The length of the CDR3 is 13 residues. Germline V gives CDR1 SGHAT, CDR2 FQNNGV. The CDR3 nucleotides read TGTGCCAGCAGCACCCGGACTCGAGAGACCCAGTACTTC. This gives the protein CASSTRTRETQYF.

CDR3 in amino acids: CASLGLNTEAFF. The DNA of the CDR3 is TGTGCCAGTCTAGGGTTGAACACTGAAGCTTTCTTT. The V and J genes are TRBV19 and TRBJ1-1, with D hard to call. The V gene lost 8 bases and the J gene lost 0 bases, with 7 bases spanning the gap. Germline V gene data show CDR1 as LNHDA and CDR2 as SQIVND (reference sequence). The CDR3 totals 12 residues.

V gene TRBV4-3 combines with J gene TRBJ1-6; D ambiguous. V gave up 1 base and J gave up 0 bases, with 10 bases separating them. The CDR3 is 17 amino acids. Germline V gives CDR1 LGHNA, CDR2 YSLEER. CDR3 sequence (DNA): TGCGCCAGCAGCCAAGCGCGGTCGGTCTCCTATAATTCACCCCTCCACTTT. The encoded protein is CASSQARSVSYNSPLHF.

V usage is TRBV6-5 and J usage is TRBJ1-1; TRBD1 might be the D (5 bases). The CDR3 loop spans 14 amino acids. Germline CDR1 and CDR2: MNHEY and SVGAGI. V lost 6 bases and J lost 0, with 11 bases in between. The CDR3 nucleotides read TGTGCCAGCAGCCGAATACAGGTGAACACTGAAGCTTTCTTT. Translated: CASSRIQVNTEAFF.

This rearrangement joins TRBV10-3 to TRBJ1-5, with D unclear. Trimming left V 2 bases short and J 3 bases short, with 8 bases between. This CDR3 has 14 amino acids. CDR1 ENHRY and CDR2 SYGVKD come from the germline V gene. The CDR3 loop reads CAISEGRLNQPQHF. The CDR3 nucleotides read TGTGCCATCAGTGAGGGGCGACTCAATCAGCCCCAGCATTTT.

CDR3 residues: CAWSVGAGTTNQPQHF. The CDR3 nucleotides read TGTGCCTGGAGTGTCGGGGCAGGGACCACCAATCAGCCCCAGCATTTT. The rearrangement uses TRBV30 and TRBJ1-5; the D gene is possibly TRBD1 (5 bases). The V and J ends lost 0 bases and 3 bases respectively, with 15 bases between them. The germline V gene encodes CDR1 GTSNPN and CDR2 SVGIG (reference sequence). This CDR3 has 16 amino acids.

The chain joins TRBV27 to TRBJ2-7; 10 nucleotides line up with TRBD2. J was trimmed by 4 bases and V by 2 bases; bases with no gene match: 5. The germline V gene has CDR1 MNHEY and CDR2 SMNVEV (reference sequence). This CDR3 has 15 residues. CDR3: CASSLTSGTGYEQYF. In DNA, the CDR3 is TGTGCCAGCAGTTTAACTAGCGGGACTGGGTACGAGCAGTACTTC.

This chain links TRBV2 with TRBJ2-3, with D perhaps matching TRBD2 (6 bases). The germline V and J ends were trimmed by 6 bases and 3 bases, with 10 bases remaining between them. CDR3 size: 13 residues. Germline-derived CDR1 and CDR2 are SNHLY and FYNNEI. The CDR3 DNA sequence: TGTGCCAGCAGGGGGGGTAATACAGATACGCAGTATTTT. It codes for CASRGGNTDTQYF.

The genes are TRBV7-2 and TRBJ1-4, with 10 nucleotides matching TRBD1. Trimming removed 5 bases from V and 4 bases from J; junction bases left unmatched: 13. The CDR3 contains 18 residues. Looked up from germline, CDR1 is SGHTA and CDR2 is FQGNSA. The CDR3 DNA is TGTGCCAGCAGCCAGCTTTACGACAGGGGGCGAAGTAATGAAAAACTGTTTTTT. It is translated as CASSQLYDRGRSNEKLFF.

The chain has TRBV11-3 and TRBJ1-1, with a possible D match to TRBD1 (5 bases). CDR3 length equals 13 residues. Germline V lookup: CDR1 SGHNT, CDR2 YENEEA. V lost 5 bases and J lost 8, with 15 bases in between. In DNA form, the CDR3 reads TGTGCCAGCAGCCCCGGGGACTCCACAGAAGCTTTCTTT. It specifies CASSPGDSTEAFF.

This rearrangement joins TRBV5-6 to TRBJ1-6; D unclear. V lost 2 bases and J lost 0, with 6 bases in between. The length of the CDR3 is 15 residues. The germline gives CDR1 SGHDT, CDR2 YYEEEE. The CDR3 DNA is TGTGCCAGCAGCTTCCGATCCTCCTATAATTCACCCCTCCACTTT. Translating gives CASSFRSSYNSPLHF.

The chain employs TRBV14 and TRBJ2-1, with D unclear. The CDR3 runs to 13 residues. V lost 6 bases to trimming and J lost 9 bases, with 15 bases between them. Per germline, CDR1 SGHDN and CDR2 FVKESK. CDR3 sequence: CASRPYTGVEQFF. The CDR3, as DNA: TGTGCCAGCAGGCCGTACACGGGTGTTGAGCAGTTCTTC. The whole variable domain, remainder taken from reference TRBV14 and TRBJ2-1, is EAGVTQFPSHSVIEKGQTVTLRCDPISGHDNLYWYRRVMGKEIKFLLHFVKESKQDESGMPNNRFLAERTGGTYSTLKVQPAELEDSGVYFCASRPYTGVEQFFGPGTRLTVL.

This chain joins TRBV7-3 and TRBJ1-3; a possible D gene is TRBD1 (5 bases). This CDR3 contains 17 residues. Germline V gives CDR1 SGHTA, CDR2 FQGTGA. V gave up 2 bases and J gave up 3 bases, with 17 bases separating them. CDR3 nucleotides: TGTGCCAGCAGCTTAGGTCCCGGCAGGGTGGATGGAAACACCATATATTTT. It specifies CASSLGPGRVDGNTIYF. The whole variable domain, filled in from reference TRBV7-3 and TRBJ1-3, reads GAGVSQTPSNKVTEKGKYVELRCDPISGHTALYWYRQSLGQGPEFLIYFQGTGAADDSGLPNDRFFAVRPEGSVSTLKIQRTERGDSAVYLCASSLGPGRVDGNTIYFGEGSWLTVV.

The CDR3, as DNA: TGTGCCAGCAAGAAACAGGGGTTAGGCTACACCTTC. Translation: CASKKQGLGYTF. The chain couples TRBV28 to TRBJ1-2; 7 bases match TRBD1. Germline CDR1 and CDR2: MDHEN and SYDVKM. V lost 7 bases to trimming and J lost 8 bases; unmatched junction nucleotides: 7. The CDR3 has 12 residues.

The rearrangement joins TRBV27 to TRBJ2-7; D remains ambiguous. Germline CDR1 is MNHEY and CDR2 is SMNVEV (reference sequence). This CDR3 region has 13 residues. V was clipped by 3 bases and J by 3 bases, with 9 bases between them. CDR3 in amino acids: CASSFMGFYEQYF. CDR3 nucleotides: TGTGCCAGCAGTTTCATGGGTTTCTACGAGCAGTACTTC.